This is a list of T cell receptor beta chains from one sample in a study of T cell changes during pregnancy in multiple sclerosis. Only in-frame clones appear in the TCRdb table, and some are missing; sequencing was by immunoSEQ multiplex PCR. In the table there are more than 65,000 clones, 85% to 95% of which are singletons. The material was CD4+ T cells from peripheral blood mononuclear cells, obtained before pregnancy. Receptor source: a female donor with multiple sclerosis, enrolled in a pregnancy study. Both conserved end residues are part of each CDR3. The D gene is left open where the match is weak. Rows may omit the clone size; those that give it use once, few, many or a size class.

j_call d_call v_call clone_size cdr3_nt cdr3_aa
TRBJ1-3 TRBD1 TRBV2 NA TGTGCCAGCAGTGAAGCAGGACAGGCTGGTGGAAACACCATATATTTT CASSEAGQAGGNTIYF
TRBJ1-1 NA TRBV11-2 NA TGTGCCAGCAGCTTTGTGAGGAACACTGAAGCTTTCTTT CASSFVRNTEAFF
TRBJ2-3 TRBD2 TRBV27 NA TGTGCCAGCAGACCTCTAGCGGGAGGCACCACAGATACGCAGTATTTT CASRPLAGGTTDTQYF
TRBJ1-1 NA TRBV5-6 NA TGTGCCAGCAGCTTAATCTCAGGGAACACTGAAGCTTTCTTT CASSLISGNTEAFF
TRBJ1-2 TRBD1 TRBV7-9 NA TGTGCCAGCAGCCTCGAAGGCAGGGGGTTTGGCTACACCTTC CASSLEGRGFGYTF
TRBJ1-1 NA TRBV28 NA TGTGCCAGCAGTTTATCGCCAGGGGCGAACTCTGAAGCTTTCTTT CASSLSPGANSEAFF
TRBJ2-2 TRBD2 TRBV9 NA TGTGCCAGCAGCGTAACTAGCGGGAAGGTCGGGGAGCTGTTTTTT CASSVTSGKVGELFF
TRBJ1-2 TRBD1 TRBV6-5 once TGTGCCAGCAGAGGGACAGGGGGCGCCTCTGGCTACACCTTC CASRGTGGASGYTF
TRBJ2-1 NA TRBV2 NA TGTGCCAGCAAGGTGGGGGGTTTCGGTTGGGATGAGCAGTTCTTC CASKVGGFGWDEQFF
TRBJ2-7 TRBD2 TRBV18 NA TGTGCCAGCTCACCACGGATGGTAGCGGGATGGATCGCGCGCTACGAGCAGTACTTC CASSPRMVAGWIARYEQYF
TRBJ1-1 NA TRBV6-1 once TGTGCCAGCAGCCTTTCGGGGGGGCCTGGAGCTTTCTTT CASSLSGGPGAFF
TRBJ2-1 TRBD2 TRBV5-1 NA TGCGCCAGCAGCCCCCGGGTAGCGGGGGGCCCTACGGTGGACAATGAGCAGTTCTTC CASSPRVAGGPTVDNEQFF
TRBJ1-1 TRBD1 TRBV9 NA TGTGCCAGCAGCAAACAGGGGGCGCTTTTTAATGAAGCTTTCTTT CASSKQGALFNEAFF
TRBJ2-1 TRBD1 TRBV18 once TGTGCCAGCTCCCTAGACAGGGGATGGGACAATGAGCAGTTCTTC CASSLDRGWDNEQFF
TRBJ1-1 TRBD1 TRBV11-2 NA TGTGCCAGCCGCCTGGCAGGGGGCATGGGGAACACTGAAGCTTTCTTT CASRLAGGMGNTEAFF
TRBJ1-6 TRBD1 TRBV5-5 NA TGTGCCAGCAGCTTGCAGTCAGGGGGTAATTCACCCCTCCACTTT CASSLQSGGNSPLHF
TRBJ2-3 NA TRBV7-3 NA TGTGCCAGCAGCCCTCTAGACGGCACAGATACGCAGTATTTT CASSPLDGTDTQYF
TRBJ2-7 TRBD1 TRBV27 NA TGTGCCAGCAGTCCAACGTTCGGACAGGGGTTCTACGAGCAGTACTTC CASSPTFGQGFYEQYF
TRBJ2-1 TRBD2 TRBV7-2 few TGTGCCAGCAGTAAAACGGGGGGTTACGATGAGCAGTTCTTC CASSKTGGYDEQFF
TRBJ1-2 NA TRBV6-6 NA TGTGCCAGCACCTCCGGTGGTGTCGGCTATGGCTACACCTTC CASTSGGVGYGYTF
TRBJ2-7 NA TRBV28 NA TGTGCCACCTCTTCGAGGGGGTCCTACGAGCAGTACTTC CATSSRGSYEQYF
TRBJ2-7 TRBD2 TRBV28 NA TGTGCCAGCAGTTTCGGACTAGTCTCCTACGAGCAGTACTTC CASSFGLVSYEQYF
TRBJ2-1 TRBD2 TRBV19 once TGTGCCAGTAGTCAGCGACTAGCGGGGGGTTGGAACAATGAGCAGTTCTTC CASSQRLAGGWNNEQFF
TRBJ1-2 NA TRBV6-1 NA TGTGCCAGCAGTGAAGCGAGGGGGGGTTCGGGCTACACCTTC CASSEARGGSGYTF
TRBJ1-2 NA TRBV28 NA TGTGCCAGCAGCCGGGTCACAGGGAACTACTATGGCTACACCTTC CASSRVTGNYYGYTF
TRBJ1-5 NA TRBV27 NA TGTGCCAGCAGTTACAGTTGGAATCAGCCCCAGCATTTT CASSYSWNQPQHF
TRBJ1-6 NA TRBV6-5 NA TGTGCCAGCAGCCAGGGACTGTGGAATTCACCCCTCCACTTT CASSQGLWNSPLHF
TRBJ1-6 NA TRBV2 NA TGTGCCAGCAGTGGGGAAGGGGGGGTGGTTTCACCCCTCCACTTT CASSGEGGVVSPLHF
TRBJ2-2 TRBD2 TRBV9 NA TGTGCCAGCAGCCCCATAGCGGGGGGCCACACCGGGGAGCTGTTTTTT CASSPIAGGHTGELFF
TRBJ2-3 TRBD1 TRBV18 NA TGTGCCAGCTCACCTGCCCAGGGGGCAGATACGCAGTATTTT CASSPAQGADTQYF
TRBJ1-5 NA TRBV30 NA TGTGCTTTGGATACGGGGGGGAATCAGCCCCAGCATTTT CALDTGGNQPQHF
TRBJ2-1 NA TRBV5-6 NA TGTGCCAGCAGCTTGAGAGGCGGGAAATACAATGAGCAGTTCTTC CASSLRGGKYNEQFF
TRBJ2-1 TRBD2 TRBV30 NA TGTGCCTGGAAATACGGGGGGGGGAATTTCAACAATGAGCAGTTCTTC CAWKYGGGNFNNEQFF
TRBJ2-7 NA TRBV5-1 once TGCGCCAGCAGCTTGGTTCTAGACTCCTACGAGCAGTACTTC CASSLVLDSYEQYF
TRBJ1-4 NA TRBV13 NA TGTGCCAGCAGCTTAAAAGGGCAGGGCCCTAATGAAAAACTGTTTTTT CASSLKGQGPNEKLFF
TRBJ1-2 NA TRBV9 few TGTGCCAGCAGCGTAGCGGGGGGATATGGCTACACCTTC CASSVAGGYGYTF
TRBJ2-7 NA TRBV6-1 NA TGTGCCAGCAGTGAAGCCAGCAGGGATCTCTACGAGCAGTACTTC CASSEASRDLYEQYF
TRBJ1-2 NA TRBV30 NA TGTGCCTGGAGTAGAACAGCTAACTATGGCTACACCTTC CAWSRTANYGYTF
TRBJ1-1 TRBD1 TRBV19 NA TGTGCCACTCGGGACAGGGTCGAAGGAAACACTGAAGCTTTCTTT CATRDRVEGNTEAFF
TRBJ1-4 TRBD1 TRBV7-8 NA TGTGCCAGCAGCCTTGGACAGGGAAGAAATGAAAAACTGTTTTTT CASSLGQGRNEKLFF